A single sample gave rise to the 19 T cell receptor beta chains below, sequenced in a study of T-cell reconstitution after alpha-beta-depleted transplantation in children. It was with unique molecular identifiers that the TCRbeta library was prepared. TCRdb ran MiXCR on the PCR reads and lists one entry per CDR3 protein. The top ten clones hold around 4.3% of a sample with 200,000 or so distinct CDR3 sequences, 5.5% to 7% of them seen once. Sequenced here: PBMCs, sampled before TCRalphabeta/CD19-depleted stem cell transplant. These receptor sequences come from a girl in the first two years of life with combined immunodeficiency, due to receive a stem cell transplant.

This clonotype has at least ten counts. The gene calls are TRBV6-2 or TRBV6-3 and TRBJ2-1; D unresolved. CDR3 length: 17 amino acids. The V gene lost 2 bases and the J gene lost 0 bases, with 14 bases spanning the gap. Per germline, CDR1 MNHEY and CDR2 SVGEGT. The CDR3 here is CASSYEATVSSYNEQFF. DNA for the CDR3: TGTGCCAGCAGTTACGAGGCTACCGTGAGCTCCTACAATGAGCAGTTCTTC.

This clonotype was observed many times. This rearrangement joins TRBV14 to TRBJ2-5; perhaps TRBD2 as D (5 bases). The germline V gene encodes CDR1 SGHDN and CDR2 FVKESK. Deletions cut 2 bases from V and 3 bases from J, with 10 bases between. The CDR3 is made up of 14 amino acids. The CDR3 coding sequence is TGTGCCAGCAGCCAATTAAAGGAGGAAGAGACCCAGTACTTC. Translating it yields CASSQLKEEETQYF.

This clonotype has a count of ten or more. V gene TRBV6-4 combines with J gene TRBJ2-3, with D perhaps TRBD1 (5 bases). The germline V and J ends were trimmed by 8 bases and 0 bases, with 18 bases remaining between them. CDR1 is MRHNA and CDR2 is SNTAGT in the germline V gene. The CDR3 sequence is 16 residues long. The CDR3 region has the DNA TGTGCCAGCCCCCGTCGAGTGTGGGGCAGCACAGATACGCAGTATTTT. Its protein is CASPRRVWGSTDTQYF.

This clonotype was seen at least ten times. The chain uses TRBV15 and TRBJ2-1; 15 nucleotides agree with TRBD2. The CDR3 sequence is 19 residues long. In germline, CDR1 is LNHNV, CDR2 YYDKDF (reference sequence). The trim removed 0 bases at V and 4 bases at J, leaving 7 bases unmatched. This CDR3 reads CATSRDWGTSGGSYNEQFF. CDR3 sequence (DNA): TGTGCCACCAGCAGAGATTGGGGGACTAGCGGGGGGTCATACAATGAGCAGTTCTTC.

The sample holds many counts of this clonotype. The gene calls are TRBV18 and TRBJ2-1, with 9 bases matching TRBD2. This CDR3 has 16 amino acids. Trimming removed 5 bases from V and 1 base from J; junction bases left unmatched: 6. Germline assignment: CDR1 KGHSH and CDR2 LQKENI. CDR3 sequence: CASSTLSGSSYNEQFF. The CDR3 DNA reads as TGTGCCAGCTCAACTCTTAGCGGGAGTTCCTACAATGAGCAGTTCTTC.

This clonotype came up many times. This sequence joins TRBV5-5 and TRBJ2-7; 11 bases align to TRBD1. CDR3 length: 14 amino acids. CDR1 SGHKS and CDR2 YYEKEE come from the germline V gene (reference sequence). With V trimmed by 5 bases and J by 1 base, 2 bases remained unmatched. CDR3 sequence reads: CASSWDRGSYEQYF. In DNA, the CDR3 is TGTGCCAGCAGTTGGGACAGGGGGTCCTACGAGCAGTACTTC. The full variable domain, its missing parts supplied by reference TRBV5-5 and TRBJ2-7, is DAGVTQSPTHLIKTRGQQVTLRCSPISGHKSVSWYQQVLGQGPQFIFQYYEKEERGRGNFPDRFSARQFPNYSSELNVNALLLGDSALYLCASSWDRGSYEQYFGPGTRLTVT.

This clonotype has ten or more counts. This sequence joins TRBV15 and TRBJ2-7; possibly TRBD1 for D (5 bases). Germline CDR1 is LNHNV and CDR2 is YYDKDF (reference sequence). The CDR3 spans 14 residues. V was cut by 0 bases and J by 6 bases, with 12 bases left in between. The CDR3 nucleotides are TGTGCCACCAGCAGAGATGGTCAGGGTGGCGAGCAGTACTTC. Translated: CATSRDGQGGEQYF. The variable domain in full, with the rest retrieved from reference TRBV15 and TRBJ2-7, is DAMVIQNPRYQVTQFGKPVTLSCSQTLNHNVMYWYQQKSSQAPKLLFHYYDKDFNNEADTPDNFQSRRPNTSFCFLDIRSPGLGDTAMYLCATSRDGQGGEQYFGPGTRLTVT.

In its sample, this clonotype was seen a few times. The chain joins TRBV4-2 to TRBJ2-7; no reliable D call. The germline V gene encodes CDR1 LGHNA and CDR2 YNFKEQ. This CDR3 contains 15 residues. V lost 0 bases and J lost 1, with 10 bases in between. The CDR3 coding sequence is TGTGCCAGCAGCCAAGAGAAGGGTCAGTCCTACGAGCAGTACTTC. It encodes CASSQEKGQSYEQYF.

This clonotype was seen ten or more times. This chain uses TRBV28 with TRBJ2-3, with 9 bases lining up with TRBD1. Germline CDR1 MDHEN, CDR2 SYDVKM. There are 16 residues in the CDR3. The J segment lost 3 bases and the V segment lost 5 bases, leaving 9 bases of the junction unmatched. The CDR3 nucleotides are TGTGCCAGCAGTCCCGGGACAGGGAAGGTAACAGATACGCAGTATTTT. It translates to CASSPGTGKVTDTQYF.

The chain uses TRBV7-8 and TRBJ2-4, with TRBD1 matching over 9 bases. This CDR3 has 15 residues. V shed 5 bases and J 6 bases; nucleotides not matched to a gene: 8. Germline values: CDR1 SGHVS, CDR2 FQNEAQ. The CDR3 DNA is TGTGCCAGCAGCCATAACAGGGGGCGCGTAAACATTCAGTACTTC. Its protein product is CASSHNRGRVNIQYF.

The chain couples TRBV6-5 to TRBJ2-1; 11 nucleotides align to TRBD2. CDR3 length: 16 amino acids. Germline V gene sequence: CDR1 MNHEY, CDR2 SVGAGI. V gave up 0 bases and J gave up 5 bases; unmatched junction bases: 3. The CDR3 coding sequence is TGTGCCAGCAGTTACTCACTAGCGGGAGCGCACAATGAGCAGTTCTTC. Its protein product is CASSYSLAGAHNEQFF.

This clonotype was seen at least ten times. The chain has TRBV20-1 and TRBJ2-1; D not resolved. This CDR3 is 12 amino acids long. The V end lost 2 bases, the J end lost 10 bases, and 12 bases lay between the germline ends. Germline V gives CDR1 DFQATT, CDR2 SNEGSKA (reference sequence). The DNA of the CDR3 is TGCAGTGCTAGAAGGGCCCTCAAGGAGCAGTTCTTC. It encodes CSARRALKEQFF.

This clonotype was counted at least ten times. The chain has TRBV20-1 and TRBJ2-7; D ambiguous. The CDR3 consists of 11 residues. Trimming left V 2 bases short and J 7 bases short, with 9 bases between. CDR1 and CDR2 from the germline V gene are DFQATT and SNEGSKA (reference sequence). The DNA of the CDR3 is TGCAGTGCTAGATTCGGGTCTGAGCAGTACTTC. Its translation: CSARFGSEQYF.

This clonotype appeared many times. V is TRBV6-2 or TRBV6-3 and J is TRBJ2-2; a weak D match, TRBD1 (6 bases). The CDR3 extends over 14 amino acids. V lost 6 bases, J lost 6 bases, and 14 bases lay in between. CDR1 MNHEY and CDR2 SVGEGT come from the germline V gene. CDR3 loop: CASSKDRIPGELFF. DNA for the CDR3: TGTGCCAGCAGCAAGGACAGAATCCCCGGGGAGCTGTTTTTT.

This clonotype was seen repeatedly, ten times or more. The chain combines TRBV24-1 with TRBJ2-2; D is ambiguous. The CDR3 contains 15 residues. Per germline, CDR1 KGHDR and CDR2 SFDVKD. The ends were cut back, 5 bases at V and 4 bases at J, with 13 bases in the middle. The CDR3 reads CATSVGKVATGELFF. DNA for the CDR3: TGTGCCACCAGTGTCGGAAAGGTTGCCACCGGGGAGCTGTTTTTT.

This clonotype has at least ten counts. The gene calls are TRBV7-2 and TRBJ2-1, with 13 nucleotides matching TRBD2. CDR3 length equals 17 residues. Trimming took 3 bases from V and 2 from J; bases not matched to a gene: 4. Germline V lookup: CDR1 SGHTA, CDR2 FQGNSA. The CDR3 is CASSFPGLAGPYNEQFF. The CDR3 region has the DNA TGTGCCAGCAGCTTCCCGGGACTAGCGGGACCCTACAATGAGCAGTTCTTC. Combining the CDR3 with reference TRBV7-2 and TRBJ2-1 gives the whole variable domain GAGVSQSPSNKVTEKGKDVELRCDPISGHTALYWYRQSLGQGLEFLIYFQGNSAPDKSGLPSDRFSAERTGGSVSTLTIQRTQQEDSAVYLCASSFPGLAGPYNEQFFGPGTRLTVL.

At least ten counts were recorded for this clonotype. CDR3 sequence reads: CASRGMNTEAFF. CDR3 DNA sequence: TGTGCCAGCAGGGGGATGAACACTGAAGCTTTCTTT. The V and J genes are TRBV7-9 and TRBJ1-1; unclear D gene. The CDR3 has 12 amino acids. Germline CDR1 SEHNR, CDR2 FQNEAQ (reference sequence). Trimming took off 6 bases at V and 0 bases at J, with 5 bases between the two ends.

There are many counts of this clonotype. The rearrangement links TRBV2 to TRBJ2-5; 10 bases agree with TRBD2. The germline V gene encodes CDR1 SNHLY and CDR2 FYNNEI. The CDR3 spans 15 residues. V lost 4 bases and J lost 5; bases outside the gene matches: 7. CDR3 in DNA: TGTGCCAGCAGTGCTAGCGGGAGCAGTCGGGAGACCCAGTACTTC. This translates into CASSASGSSRETQYF.

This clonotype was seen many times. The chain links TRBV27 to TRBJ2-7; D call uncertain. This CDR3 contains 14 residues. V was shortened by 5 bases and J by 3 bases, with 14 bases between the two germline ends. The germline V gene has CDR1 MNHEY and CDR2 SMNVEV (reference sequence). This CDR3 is CASSTIRAYYEQYF. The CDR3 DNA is TGTGCCAGCAGTACAATTCGGGCCTACTACGAGCAGTACTTC.